Listed here are 26 T cell receptor beta chains from one sample, sequenced in a study of T-cell reconstitution after alpha-beta-depleted transplantation in children. As it was prepared, the TCRbeta library received unique molecular identifiers. TCRdb itself ran the PCR reads through MiXCR, one entry per CDR3 protein. The profile shows 250,000 to 300,000 distinct CDR3 sequences, about a tenth of them singletons. The material was PBMCs from the stem cell graft donor, obtained from the stem cell graft. The receptors shown here come from a human donor who donated a stem cell graft to a child with SCID.

A few counts support this clonotype. V gene TRBV15 combines with J gene TRBJ1-5; no clear D. Germline CDR1 LNHNV, CDR2 YYDKDF (reference sequence). The CDR3 runs 13 residues. The V and J ends lost 5 bases and 6 bases respectively, with 11 bases between them. The chain's CDR3 is CATSPPVGQPQHF. CDR3 sequence (DNA): TGTGCCACCAGCCCCCCGGTGGGTCAGCCCCAGCATTTT.

V and J are TRBV11-2 and TRBJ1-4; the D gene is possibly TRBD1 (5 bases). The CDR3 length is 13 residues. Trimming removed 0 bases from V and 14 bases from J, with 13 bases in between. CDR1 SGHAT and CDR2 FQNNGV come from the germline V gene. The CDR3 DNA sequence: TGTGCCAGCAGCTTAGATCGCGGGGGTGGTCTGTTTTTT. Protein sequence: CASSLDRGGGLFF.

This chain uses TRBV7-9 with TRBJ2-7; 9 positions match TRBD1. The V gene end was trimmed by 5 bases and the J gene end by 6 bases; junction bases not matched to a gene: 8. The CDR3 contains 14 residues. Germline values: CDR1 SEHNR, CDR2 FQNEAQ (reference sequence). The CDR3 is CASSQGQGIGEQYF. In DNA form, the CDR3 reads TGTGCCAGCAGCCAAGGACAGGGGATTGGCGAGCAGTACTTC.

The chain employs TRBV5-1 and TRBJ2-5; 11 bases line up with TRBD2. Germline CDR1 SGHRS, CDR2 YFSETQ. J gave up 3 bases and V 6 bases, and 7 bases lay outside the gene matches. This CDR3 is 15 amino acids long. The CDR3 sequence: CASNPGLAEKETQYF. The DNA of the CDR3 is TGCGCCAGCAATCCGGGACTAGCGGAAAAAGAGACCCAGTACTTC.

The table lists this clonotype with a few counts. The chain recombines TRBV4-2 with TRBJ1-1; D is undetermined. Germline loops: CDR1 LGHNA, CDR2 YNFKEQ. The V end was cut by 1 base, the J end by 1 base, with 13 bases between. The CDR3 has 16 amino acids. The CDR3 protein is CASSQGRIIQNTEAFF. Written as DNA, the CDR3 is TGTGCCAGCAGCCAAGGACGGATTATACAGAACACTGAAGCTTTCTTT.

The chain has TRBV5-1 and TRBJ2-1; possibly TRBD1 for D (6 bases). This CDR3 has 13 amino acids. Looked up from germline, CDR1 is SGHRS and CDR2 is YFSETQ. Trimming left V 4 bases short and J 7 bases short, with 12 bases between. The CDR3 loop reads CASSLADSNEQFF. The CDR3 nucleotides are TGCGCCAGCAGCCTGGCGGACAGTAATGAGCAGTTCTTC.

This clonotype was seen at least ten times. The chain has TRBV5-1 and TRBJ1-1, with a weak D call TRBD1 (6 bases). Germline V gives CDR1 SGHRS, CDR2 YFSETQ. Trimming left V 4 bases short and J 0 bases short, with 13 bases between. This CDR3 has 15 residues. The CDR3 nucleotides are TGCGCCAGCAGCGCTGGACAGACTATGAACACTGAAGCTTTCTTT. It codes for CASSAGQTMNTEAFF.

The chain recombines TRBV5-1 with TRBJ2-1; D unclear. The V gene's germline CDR1 is SGHRS and CDR2 YFSETQ. The CDR3 length is 16 residues. Trimming pared 3 bases from V and 3 bases from J, leaving 16 bases between. CDR3 nucleotides: TGCGCCAGCAGCTCGGAATCGGTGGCACTCTACAATGAGCAGTTCTTC. Translation gives CASSSESVALYNEQFF.

This sequence joins TRBV6-5 and TRBJ2-7; weak D call: TRBD1 (6 bases). V shed 4 bases and J shed 6 bases, with 16 bases lying between them. The length of the CDR3 is 14 residues. Germline lookup yields CDR1 MNHEY and CDR2 SVGAGI. The CDR3 region is CASSSLQGRGEQYF. DNA for the CDR3: TGTGCCAGCAGTTCCTTACAGGGTCGCGGCGAGCAGTACTTC.

The J gene is TRBJ2-5, the V gene TRBV5-1; D possibly uses TRBD1 or TRBD2 (5 bases each). The CDR3 is 15 amino acids. Germline V gene lookup returns CDR1 SGHRS and CDR2 YFSETQ. Trimming took 4 bases from V and 2 from J, leaving 15 bases between them. The CDR3 spells CASSTPGSSQETQYF. As DNA, the CDR3 is TGCGCCAGCAGCACCCCAGGGAGTAGTCAAGAGACCCAGTACTTC.

This clonotype turned up a few times. The chain carries TRBV6-2 or TRBV6-3 and TRBJ2-4; TRBD2 aligns across 13 bases. The V and J ends lost 7 bases and 4 bases, in that order; junction bases with no gene match: 4. The CDR3 loop spans 15 amino acids. The germline gives CDR1 MNHEY, CDR2 SVGEGT. Written as DNA, the CDR3 is TGTGCCAGCACTATGGGACTAGCGGGGAAAAACATTCAGTACTTC. Protein sequence: CASTMGLAGKNIQYF.

This chain links TRBV7-2 with TRBJ1-4; D call uncertain. This CDR3 comprises 14 residues. V lost 6 bases and J lost 6, with 14 bases in between. Germline values: CDR1 SGHTA, CDR2 FQGNSA. The CDR3 here is CASSSLGRDEKLFF. As DNA, the CDR3 is TGTGCCAGCAGTTCTCTAGGAAGAGATGAAAAACTGTTTTTT.

There are many counts of this clonotype. The chain combines TRBV7-8 with TRBJ2-7, with 7 bases identical to TRBD1. The J segment lost 7 bases and the V segment lost 5 bases, leaving 11 bases of the junction unmatched. Germline lookup yields CDR1 SGHVS and CDR2 FQNEAQ. The CDR3 has 14 amino acids. CDR3 region: CASSLTMGQPEQYF. The CDR3 coding sequence is TGTGCCAGCAGCCTAACCATGGGACAGCCAGAGCAGTACTTC.

V and J are TRBV29-1 and TRBJ1-1; D is unresolved. The CDR3 extends over 16 amino acids. Germline loops: CDR1 SQVTM, CDR2 ANQGSEA. V lost 2 bases, J lost 5 bases, and 21 bases lay in between. This chain's CDR3 is CSVETLGGPGGTEAFF. The CDR3 DNA sequence: TGCAGCGTTGAAACGTTAGGCGGCCCGGGCGGGACTGAAGCTTTCTTT.

The chain has TRBV19 and TRBJ2-5; 10 nucleotides line up with TRBD1. Looked up from germline, CDR1 is LNHDA and CDR2 is SQIVND (reference sequence). The CDR3 runs 16 residues. V trimming: 2 bases; J trimming: 2 bases; junction bases outside the gene matches: 5. CDR3 region: CASSIPRTGGQETQYF. The DNA for the CDR3 is TGTGCCAGTAGTATACCGCGGACAGGGGGACAAGAGACCCAGTACTTC.

The V and J genes are TRBV5-1 and TRBJ1-1, with a weak D call TRBD1 (6 bases). The V end was cut by 3 bases, the J end by 5 bases, with 11 bases between. Per germline, CDR1 SGHRS and CDR2 YFSETQ. This CDR3 contains 13 residues. In DNA, the CDR3 is TGCGCCAGCAGCTGGGGGCCGGGGACTGAAGCTTTCTTT. Residues: CASSWGPGTEAFF.

This clonotype was recorded a few times. As DNA, the CDR3 is TGTGCCACCCAGCGGGGTGGGGAGGGGGCTTCCTATGGCTACACCTTC. Translated: CATQRGGEGASYGYTF. The rearrangement links TRBV6-5 to TRBJ1-2, with 7 nucleotides matching TRBD1. V was clipped by 10 bases and J by 4 bases; unmatched bases: 18. CDR1 MNHEY and CDR2 SVGAGI come from the germline V gene. This CDR3 comprises 16 residues.

This clonotype showed up just a few times. The rearrangement uses TRBV7-3 and TRBJ2-6; D gene uncertain. The CDR3 is made up of 18 amino acids. V was cut by 0 bases and J by 0 bases, with 12 bases left in between. The germline V gene has CDR1 SGHTA and CDR2 FQGTGA. The CDR3 region has the DNA TGTGCCAGCAGCTTAACGATGGGCGGTCGCTCTGGGGCCAACGTCCTGACTTTC. Translation: CASSLTMGGRSGANVLTF.

This clonotype has more than one count but fewer than ten. This chain uses TRBV2 with TRBJ1-1; D remains ambiguous. Germline assignment: CDR1 SNHLY and CDR2 FYNNEI. The CDR3 loop spans 16 amino acids. V gave up 5 bases and J gave up 1 base, with 17 bases separating them. The chain's CDR3 is CASSSEARLGNTEAFF. The CDR3 DNA sequence: TGTGCCAGCAGTAGCGAAGCCCGGCTTGGGAACACTGAAGCTTTCTTT. Together with reference TRBV2 and TRBJ1-1, the CDR3 gives the full variable domain: EPEVTQTPSHQVTQMGQEVILRCVPISNHLYFYWYRQILGQKVEFLVSFYNNEISEKSEIFDDQFSVERPDGSNFTLKIRSTKLEDSAMYFCASSSEARLGNTEAFFGQGTRLTVV.

V usage is TRBV10-3 and J usage is TRBJ2-2; TRBD2 agrees at 12 bases. The CDR3 loop spans 17 amino acids. The V gene's germline CDR1 is ENHRY and CDR2 SYGVKD. The J segment lost 4 bases and the V segment lost 10 bases, leaving 13 bases of the junction unmatched. This chain's CDR3 is CATQGTSGSRPTGELFF. In DNA, the CDR3 is TGTGCCACACAAGGGACTAGCGGGTCCCGCCCCACCGGGGAGCTGTTTTTT.

The rearrangement uses TRBV4-1 and TRBJ2-7; tentative D call: TRBD1 (6 bases). The CDR3 extends over 14 amino acids. V was clipped by 4 bases and J by 2 bases, with 12 bases between them. Germline CDR1 MGHRA, CDR2 YSYEKL. DNA for the CDR3: TGCGCCAGCAGCCCAATTAGGGACACCTACGAGCAGTACTTC. Translated, it gives CASSPIRDTYEQYF.

A few counts support this clonotype. V gene TRBV5-4 combines with J gene TRBJ1-1; D not certain. The V end lost 2 bases, the J end lost 1 base, and 3 bases lay between the germline ends. CDR3 length: 12 residues. Germline assignment: CDR1 SGHNT and CDR2 YYREEE (reference sequence). The CDR3 bases are TGTGCCAGCAGCTTCAGGAACACTGAAGCTTTCTTT. Encoded protein: CASSFRNTEAFF.

This clonotype was detected a few times. The chain uses TRBV7-2 and TRBJ2-3; 8 positions match TRBD1. The germline V gene has CDR1 SGHTA and CDR2 FQGNSA. V trimming: 3 bases; J trimming: 2 bases; junction bases outside the gene matches: 7. This CDR3 is 16 amino acids long. The CDR3 bases are TGTGCCAGCAGCTTCTACGGACAGGGACCCACAGATACGCAGTATTTT. This sequence encodes CASSFYGQGPTDTQYF.

Concerning this clonotype: A clone one base away is much larger, so this may be a read error. The chain joins TRBV14 to TRBJ2-5; D unclear. The V gene lost 4 bases and the J gene lost 4 bases, with 19 bases spanning the gap. CDR1 is SGHDN and CDR2 is FVKESK in the germline V gene. The CDR3 extends over 16 amino acids. The CDR3: CASSRGPPIFRETQYF. CDR3 nucleotide sequence: TGTGCCAGCAGCCGTGGACCCCCCATATTCCGAGAGACCCAGTACTTC.

This chain uses TRBV9 with TRBJ2-7; the D gene is possibly TRBD2 (5 bases). Germline CDR1 and CDR2: SGDLS and YYNGEE. The CDR3 contains 14 residues. V lost 0 bases and J lost 2, with 9 bases in between. This chain's CDR3 is CASSVDPGTYEQYF. The CDR3, as DNA: TGTGCCAGCAGCGTAGATCCGGGGACCTACGAGCAGTACTTC.

This chain links TRBV12-3 or TRBV12-4 with TRBJ1-2; D not certain. Deletions cut 2 bases from V and 8 bases from J, with 12 bases between. This CDR3 contains 13 residues. The CDR3 region is CASSLNRMGGYTF. CDR3 DNA: TGTGCCAGCAGTTTAAACCGAATGGGGGGCTACACCTTC.